These 9 T cell receptor beta chains share one sample of origin, sequenced in a study of T-cell reconstitution after alpha-beta-depleted transplantation in children. Preparation of the TCRbeta library involved a method that used unique molecular identifiers. TCRdb analysed the PCR reads with MiXCR anew, one entry per CDR3 protein. The data hold fewer than 250,000 distinct CDR3 sequences, with under 9.5% observed a single time. The material was PBMCs, mostly from graft donor cells, obtained 180 days after TCRalphabeta/CD19-depleted stem cell transplant. The receptors shown here come from a male patient aged 10-17 years who had a stem cell transplant for acute lymphoblastic leukemia, so the T cells may come from the graft donor.

This clonotype was observed a handful of times. The chain is built from TRBV7-3 and TRBJ2-6, with TRBD1 matching 7 bases. The germline gives CDR1 SGHTA, CDR2 FQGTGA. This CDR3 has 17 residues. The V segment lost 5 bases and the J segment 1 base; nucleotides outside the gene matches: 8. CDR3 in amino acids: CASSTDRVPSGANVLTF. The DNA for the CDR3 is TGTGCCAGCAGCACCGACAGGGTACCTTCTGGGGCCAACGTCCTGACTTTC.

This clonotype was seen at least ten times. The chain joins TRBV7-7 to TRBJ2-1, with D perhaps TRBD2 (6 bases). Germline V lookup: CDR1 SSHAT, CDR2 FNYEAQ (reference sequence). V was pared by 4 bases and J by 0 bases, with 10 bases between. This CDR3 is built from 15 residues. For the CDR3, the DNA is TGTGCCAGCAGCTCAGCTAGCGCCTCCTACAATGAGCAGTTCTTC. Protein: CASSSASASYNEQFF.

Ten or more counts support this clonotype. The chain carries TRBV4-1 and TRBJ1-2; D not certain. Trimming cost V 0 bases and J 4 bases, with 9 bases left between them. This CDR3 region has 14 residues. Germline V gene lookup returns CDR1 MGHRA and CDR2 YSYEKL. The chain's CDR3 is CASSQETPGYGYTF. The CDR3 coding sequence is TGCGCCAGCAGCCAAGAAACGCCGGGCTATGGCTACACCTTC.

This clonotype was recorded many times. This chain links TRBV27 with TRBJ2-7; 8 bases agree with TRBD2. The germline V gene has CDR1 MNHEY and CDR2 SMNVEV (reference sequence). The length of the CDR3 is 16 residues. J gave up 3 bases and V 5 bases, and 12 bases lay outside the gene matches. The CDR3 protein is CASSPGAGRALYEQYF. CDR3 DNA: TGTGCCAGCAGTCCCGGGGCCGGGAGGGCCCTCTACGAGCAGTACTTC.

This clonotype was detected ten times or more. The DNA of the CDR3 is TGTGCCACCAGGGGGACAGGTTCTGGAGGCGAGCAGTACTTC. Its protein is CATRGTGSGGEQYF. The J gene is TRBJ2-7, the V gene TRBV6-1; 8 bases are shared with TRBD1. J gave up 6 bases and V 10 bases, and 14 bases lay outside the gene matches. Germline CDR1 reads MNHNS; CDR2 reads SASEGT. The CDR3 length is 14 residues.

This clonotype was detected ten times or more. The gene calls are TRBV27 and TRBJ2-3, with TRBD1 matching 9 bases. CDR1 is MNHEY and CDR2 is SMNVEV in the germline V gene (reference sequence). V lost 6 bases to trimming and J lost 2 bases; unmatched junction nucleotides: 9. This CDR3 has 16 residues. CDR3 sequence reads: CASSPQGAQYTDTQYF. Here the CDR3 DNA reads TGTGCCAGCAGCCCACAGGGGGCGCAGTACACAGATACGCAGTATTTT.

To note about this clonotype: A clone one base away is much larger, so this may be a read error. J is TRBJ2-2 and V is TRBV9, with D perhaps TRBD1 (5 bases). Per germline, CDR1 SGDLS and CDR2 YYNGEE. This CDR3 is 15 amino acids long. CDR3 nucleotides: TGTCCCAGCAGCGTCTCAACAGGAGACACCGGGGAGCTGTTTTTT. Translating gives CPSSVSTGDTGELFF.

This clonotype has at least ten counts. The conserved phenylalanine or tryptophan is not found at the CDR3 terminus, so this likely reflects a read error. No DNA is shown, since the ends of the CDR3 on it are uncertain; the CDR3 is the one TCRdb lists. The chain joins TRBV29-1 to TRBJ2-7. Germline loops: CDR1 SQVTM, CDR2 ANQGSEA. The CDR3 has 8 amino acids, counting both end residues. CDR3 in amino acids: CSVEDQDR.

The V and J genes are TRBV12-3 or TRBV12-4 and TRBJ2-2; perhaps TRBD1 as D (6 bases). The CDR3 length is 13 residues. V was clipped by 5 bases and J by 5 bases, with 9 bases between them. In nucleotides, the CDR3 is TGTGCCAGCAGTACAGGGCGGACCGGGGAGCTGTTTTTT. Its translation: CASSTGRTGELFF.